What follows is one T cell receptor beta chain and its context. What it binds is unknown. Method: immunoSEQ multiplex PCR; TCRdb's copy keeps in-frame clones and lacks some. This sample carries tens of thousands of clones, under 80% of them seen once, and the ten largest clones take 8.5% to 10%. Deletions cut 6 bases from V and 2 bases from J, with 17 bases between. This CDR3 is 14 amino acids long. The germline V gene encodes CDR1 SQVTM and CDR2 ANQGSEA. The data were taken from a study of radiotherapy plus CTLA-4 blockade in lung cancer. Study context: Objective responses were documented in about 18% of patients, with disease control in around 31%. Study observations and caveats: Clones of tumor-derived TCRs expanded in blood after radiotherapy plus ipilimumab. Per reports, early blood T cell clone dynamics, plus interferon-beta, forecast response most strongly.

Focal radiation plus CTLA-4 blockade with ipilimumab was administered to patients who had chemo-refractory metastatic non-small-cell lung cancer. Sequencing used peripheral blood, obtained from a patient treated with radiotherapy plus ipilimumab. This receptor was taken from a human donor with non-small cell lung cancer who had stable disease on radiotherapy plus ipilimumab. The chain uses TRBV29-1 and TRBJ2-7; TRBD1 might be the D (6 bases). The CDR3 DNA is TGCAGCGTCGCCAACCCCGGACAGACCTACGAGCAGTACTTC. Translation gives CSVANPGQTYEQYF.